This T cell receptor beta chain emerged from a study of CD4 T cells in relation to SARS-CoV-2 and coronaviruses. Study context: The negative reference was HIV-1 Nef peptide pool or peptide-free culture.

Concerning this clone: As yet, its antigen is unknown.

The assay was immunoSEQ multiplex PCR, and TCRdb's table has in-frame clones only and misses some. The table has 15,000 to 20,000 clones, around 82% seen once. The CDR3 is 19 amino acids. Germline CDR1 WSHSY, CDR2 SAAADI. The V end lost 2 bases, the J end lost 6 bases, and 23 bases lay between the germline ends. CD4+ T cells from unexposed donors were obtained before the COVID-19 pandemic (2011-2018). The cells were cultured for under 13 days before CD4+ T cells were isolated. As cell numbers allowed, unexposed-donor CD4+ T cells faced SARS-CoV-2 S/N and four cold-coronavirus spikes. The chain is built from TRBV10-2 and TRBJ1-6, with a tentative D call TRBD1 (5 bases). The receptor was isolated from a human donor in good health. The sequenced sample was CD4+ T cells from PBMCs, cultured in vitro. This CDR3 reads CASSEALPPRAGFNSPLHF. The CDR3 coding sequence is TGCGCCAGCAGTGAGGCTCTCCCTCCCCGGGCAGGGTTTAATTCACCCCTCCACTTT.